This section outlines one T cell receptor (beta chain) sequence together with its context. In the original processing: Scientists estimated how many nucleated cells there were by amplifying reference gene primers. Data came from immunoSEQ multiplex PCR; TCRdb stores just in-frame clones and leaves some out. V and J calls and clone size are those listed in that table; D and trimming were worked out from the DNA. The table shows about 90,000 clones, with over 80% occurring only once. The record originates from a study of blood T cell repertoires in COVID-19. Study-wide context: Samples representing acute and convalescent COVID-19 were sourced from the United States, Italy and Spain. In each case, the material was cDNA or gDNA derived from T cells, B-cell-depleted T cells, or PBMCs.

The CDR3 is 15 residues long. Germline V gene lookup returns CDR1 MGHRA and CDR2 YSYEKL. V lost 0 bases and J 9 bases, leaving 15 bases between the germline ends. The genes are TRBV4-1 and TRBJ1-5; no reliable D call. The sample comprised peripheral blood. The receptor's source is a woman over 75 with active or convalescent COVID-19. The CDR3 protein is CASSQDLGEIRPQHF. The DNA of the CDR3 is TGCGCCAGCAGCCAAGATCTCGGGGAGATAAGGCCCCAGCATTTT.